This paragraph reports one T cell receptor beta chain. Other DNA sequences in the sample encode the same CDR3. The data were taken from a study of T cell changes during pregnancy in multiple sclerosis. Generated by immunoSEQ multiplex PCR, the TCRdb table keeps only in-frame clones and is missing some. Seen here are some 80,000 clones, around 92% observed once, and the top ten hold about 1%. Germline CDR1 reads LNHDA; CDR2 reads SQIVND (reference sequence). V lost 1 base, J lost 2 bases, and 8 bases lay in between. This CDR3 has 14 residues. Sequences were derived from peripheral blood, sampled in the first trimester of pregnancy. This sequence originates from a female donor in good health, enrolled as a control in a pregnancy study. V and J are TRBV19 and TRBJ1-1; TRBD1 is a possible D gene (6 bases). CDR3 sequence (DNA): TGTGCCAGTAGTATAGGGACAGCTAACACTGAAGCTTTCTTT. Translated: CASSIGTANTEAFF.